The entry below describes one T cell receptor beta chain. The sample comes from a study of patients and donors after allogeneic stem cell transplantation. TCRdb used MiXCR to reprocess the RT-PCR reads, holding one entry per CDR3 protein. The sample has around 170,000 distinct CDR3 sequences, approximately 24% seen once; the top ten hold roughly 25%. Sequenced sample: blood, either unsorted or a sorted T cell fraction (not recorded which). This TCR came from a human donor who was either an allogeneic HSCT recipient or a stem cell or donor lymphocyte infusion donor (not recorded which). It is not recorded whose cells these are; they may come from a transplant donor.

The CDR3 DNA follows: TGTGCCAGCAGCCTTTCGGGACAGGACTACTATGGCTACACCTTC. Translated: CASSLSGQDYYGYTF. V usage is TRBV7-3 and J usage is TRBJ1-2; 8 bases line up with TRBD1. CDR3 size: 15 residues. Germline V CDR1 and CDR2: SGHTA, FQGTGA. The V and J ends lost 5 bases and 3 bases, in that order; junction bases with no gene match: 8.